This T cell receptor (beta chain) was profiled in a study of read filtering for tumor transcriptome and immune sequencing. Background on the study: Revised staging placed eight or nine patients in R-ISS I, about 17 in II, more than five in III. Whole-transcriptome libraries were prepared after DNase treatment.

Findings and limits, study-wide: Dropping single-read clonotypes raised IR-seq and RNA-seq shared-clonotype correlation. Compared with RNA-seq, IR-seq gave much higher clonotype depth and reliability.

This library used about 360 ng RNA and molecular barcoded adaptors spanning alpha/delta and beta/gamma chains. Each CDR3 protein gets one entry after TCRdb re-called the reads with MiXCR. The sample shows tens of thousands of distinct CDR3 sequences, about an eighth of them seen only once. V was pared by 3 bases and J by 4 bases, with 15 bases between. CDR1 is DFQATT, CDR2 SNEGSKA, per germline (reference sequence). The CDR3 sequence is 14 residues long. Notes on this clonotype: What it binds is unknown.

The source material was a population of CD138-negative cells sorted from bone marrow. The origin of this receptor is a donor at least 40 years old with multiple myeloma. This chain joins TRBV20-1 and TRBJ1-1; D is uncertain. The CDR3 DNA is TGCAGTGCTAGGGGTAGTCTGGGTGGCACTGAAGCTTTCTTT. Amino acids: CSARGSLGGTEAFF.